Described below is a single T cell receptor (beta chain) sequence and its context. It has no known antigen specificity. No base quality values were provided; no much bigger clone lies one nucleotide off. The library was generated by RT-PCR. The instrument given in TCRdb is NextSeq 550. Through fastp at Q25 and MiXCR, TCRdb rebuilt clones from the public reads, retaining in-frame beta chains. Each entry is one CDR3 protein sequence, shown with its most common DNA and genes. A total of approximately 140,000 distinct CDR3 sequences appear in this sample, approximately 35% of them only once. The top ten hold roughly 52% of the sample. Sequences SGHRS (CDR1) and YFSETQ (CDR2) are obtained from the germline V gene. V is clipped by 0 bases and J by 2 bases, and the sequence between their germline boundaries is 3 bases long. The CDR3 runs 13 residues from the cysteine to the phenylalanine. The sequence is cut down to CDR3 DNA, 39 bases in frame from base 1.

This sample stems from a study of patients and donors after allogeneic stem cell transplantation (dated by TCRdb to 2020 to 2022). This clonotype originated in a human donor who was either an allogeneic HSCT recipient or a stem cell or donor lymphocyte infusion donor (not recorded which). It is not recorded whose cells these are; they may come from a transplant donor. Recombination linked TRBV5-1 to TRBJ2-1, with the identity of the D gene unclear. Sequenced input: blood, either unsorted or a sorted T cell fraction (not recorded which). The CDR3: CASSLGAYNEQFF. The nucleotides are TGCGCCAGCAGCTTGGGAGCCTACAATGAGCAGTTCTTC.